The entry below gives a single T cell receptor beta chain sequence along with its context. The sample comes from a study of shared clonotypes between healthy human individuals. Study context: Donors had three CD4 naive, three CD4 memory, two CD8 naive and one CD8 memory plate apiece.

Running of the assay took place at deep level. TCRdb's copy holds only in-frame clones and misses some; the assay was immunoSEQ multiplex PCR. The sample has about 2.3 million clones, 85% to 95% seen once. Trimming took 5 bases from V and 3 from J, leaving 10 bases between them. This CDR3 spans 13 amino acids. From germline, CDR1 is SGHAT and CDR2 FQDESV (reference sequence). Sequenced: naive CD4+ T cells from PBMCs. Sample subset: CD45RA+ positively selected. The TCR sequence derives from a man aged 18 to 30 in good health. Some clones in this sample may be carry-over from other donors' samples. The chain employs TRBV11-1 and TRBJ2-5, with no clear D. The DNA of the CDR3 is TGTGCCAGCAGCCCCGACCAAAAAGAGACCCAGTACTTC. Protein product: CASSPDQKETQYF. Full variable domain (missing parts from reference TRBV11-1 and TRBJ2-5): EAEVAQSPRYKITEKSQAVAFWCDPISGHATLYWYRQILGQGPELLVQFQDESVVDDSQLPKDRFSAERLKGVDSTLKIQPAELGDSAMYLCASSPDQKETQYFGPGTRLLVL.